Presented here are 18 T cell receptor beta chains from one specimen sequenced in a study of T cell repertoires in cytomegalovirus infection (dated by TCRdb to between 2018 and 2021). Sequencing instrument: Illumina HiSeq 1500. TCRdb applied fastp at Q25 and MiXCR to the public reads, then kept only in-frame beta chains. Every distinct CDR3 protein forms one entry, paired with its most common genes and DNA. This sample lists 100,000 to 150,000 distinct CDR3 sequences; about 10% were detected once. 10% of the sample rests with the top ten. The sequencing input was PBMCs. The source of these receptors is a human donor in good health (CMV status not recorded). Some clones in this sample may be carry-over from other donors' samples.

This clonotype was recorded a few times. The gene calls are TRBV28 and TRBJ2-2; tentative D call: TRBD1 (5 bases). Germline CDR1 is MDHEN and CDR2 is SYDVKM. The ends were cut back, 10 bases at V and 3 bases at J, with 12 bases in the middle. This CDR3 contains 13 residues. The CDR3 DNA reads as TGTGCCACTATCGACAGTTACACCGGGGAGCTGTTTTTT. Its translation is CATIDSYTGELFF.

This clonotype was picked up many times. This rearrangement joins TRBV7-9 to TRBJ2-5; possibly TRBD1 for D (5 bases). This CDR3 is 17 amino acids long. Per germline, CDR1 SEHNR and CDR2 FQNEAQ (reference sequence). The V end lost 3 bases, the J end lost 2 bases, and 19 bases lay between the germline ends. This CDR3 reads CASSLDGWGPGQETQYF. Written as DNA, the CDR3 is TGTGCCAGCAGCTTGGACGGCTGGGGCCCCGGACAAGAGACCCAGTACTTC. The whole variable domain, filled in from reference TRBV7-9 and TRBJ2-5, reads DTGVSQNPRHKITKRGQNVTFRCDPISEHNRLYWYRQTLGQGPEFLTYFQNEAQLEKSRLLSDRFSAERPKGSFSTLEIQRTEQGDSAMYLCASSLDGWGPGQETQYFGPGTRLLVL.

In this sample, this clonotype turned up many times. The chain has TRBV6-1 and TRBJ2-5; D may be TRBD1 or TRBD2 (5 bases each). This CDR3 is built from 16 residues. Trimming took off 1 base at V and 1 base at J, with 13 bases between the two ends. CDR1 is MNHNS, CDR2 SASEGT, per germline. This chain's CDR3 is CASSEGVVGPQETQYF. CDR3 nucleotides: TGTGCCAGCAGTGAAGGGGTGGTGGGACCCCAAGAGACCCAGTACTTC.

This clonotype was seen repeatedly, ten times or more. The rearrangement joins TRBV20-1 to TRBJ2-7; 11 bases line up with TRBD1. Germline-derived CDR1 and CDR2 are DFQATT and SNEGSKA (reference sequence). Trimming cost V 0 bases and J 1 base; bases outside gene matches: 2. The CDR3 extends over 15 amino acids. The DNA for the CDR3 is TGCAGTGCTAGAGATGGGGACAGGGGGTCCTACGAGCAGTACTTC. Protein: CSARDGDRGSYEQYF.

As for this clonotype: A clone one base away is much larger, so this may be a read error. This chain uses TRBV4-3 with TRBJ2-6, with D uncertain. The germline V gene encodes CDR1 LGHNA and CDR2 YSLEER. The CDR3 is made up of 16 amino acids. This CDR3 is CTSSQDLSTGANVLTF. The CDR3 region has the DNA TGCACCAGCAGCCAAGATCTCAGCACTGGGGCCAACGTCCTGACTTTC.

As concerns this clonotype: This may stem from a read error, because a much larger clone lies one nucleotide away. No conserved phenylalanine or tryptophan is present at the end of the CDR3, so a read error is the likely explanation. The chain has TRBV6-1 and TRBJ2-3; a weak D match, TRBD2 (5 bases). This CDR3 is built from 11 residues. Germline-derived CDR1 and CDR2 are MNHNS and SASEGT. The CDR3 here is CTSRGTDTQYV. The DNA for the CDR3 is TGTACCTCGAGGGGCACAGATACGCAGTATGTT.

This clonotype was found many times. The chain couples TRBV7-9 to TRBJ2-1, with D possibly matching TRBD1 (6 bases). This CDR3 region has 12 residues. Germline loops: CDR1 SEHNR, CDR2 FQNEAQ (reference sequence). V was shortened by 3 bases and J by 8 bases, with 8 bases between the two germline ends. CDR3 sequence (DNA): TGTGCCAGCAGCTTGGGGGCGGATGAGCAGTTCTTC. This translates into CASSLGADEQFF.

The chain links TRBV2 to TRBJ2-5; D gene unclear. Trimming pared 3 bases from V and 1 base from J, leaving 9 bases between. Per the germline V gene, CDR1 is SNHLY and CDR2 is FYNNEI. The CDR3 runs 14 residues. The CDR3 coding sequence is TGTGCCAGCAGTGAGCTGTACATCCAAGAGACCCAGTACTTC. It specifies CASSELYIQETQYF.

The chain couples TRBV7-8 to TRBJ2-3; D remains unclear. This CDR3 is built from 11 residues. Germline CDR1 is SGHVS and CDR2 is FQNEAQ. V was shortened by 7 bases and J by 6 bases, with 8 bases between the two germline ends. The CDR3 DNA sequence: TGTGCCAGCACCTCACAGGATACGCAGTATTTT. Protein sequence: CASTSQDTQYF.

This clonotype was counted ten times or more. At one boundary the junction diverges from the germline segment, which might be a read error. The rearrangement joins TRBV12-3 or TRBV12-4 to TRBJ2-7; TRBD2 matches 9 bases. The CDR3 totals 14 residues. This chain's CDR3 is CASSLAGENYEQYF. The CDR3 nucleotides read TGTGCCAGCAGCTTAGCGGGGGAGAACTACGAGCAGTACTTC.

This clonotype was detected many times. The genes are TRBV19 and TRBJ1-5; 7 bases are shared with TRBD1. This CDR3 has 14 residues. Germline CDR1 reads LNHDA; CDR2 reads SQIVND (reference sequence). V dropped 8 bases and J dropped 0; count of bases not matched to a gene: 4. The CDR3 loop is CASDRDFSNQPQHF. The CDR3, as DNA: TGTGCCAGTGACAGGGACTTTAGCAATCAGCCCCAGCATTTT.

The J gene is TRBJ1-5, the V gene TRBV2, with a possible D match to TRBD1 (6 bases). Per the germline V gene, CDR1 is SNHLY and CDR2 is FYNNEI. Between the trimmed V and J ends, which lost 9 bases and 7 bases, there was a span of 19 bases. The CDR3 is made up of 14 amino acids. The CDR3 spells CASARGGVGQPQHF. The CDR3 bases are TGTGCCAGTGCCAGGGGCGGCGTGGGACAGCCCCAGCATTTT.

The CDR3, as DNA: TGCAGTGCTAGTATGATTCTGAACACTGAAGCTTTCTTT. Its translation: CSASMILNTEAFF. This rearrangement joins TRBV20-1 to TRBJ1-1; D unresolved. This CDR3 spans 13 amino acids. The V end lost 3 bases, the J end lost 0 bases, and 8 bases lay between the germline ends. CDR1 is DFQATT and CDR2 is SNEGSKA in the germline V gene (reference sequence).

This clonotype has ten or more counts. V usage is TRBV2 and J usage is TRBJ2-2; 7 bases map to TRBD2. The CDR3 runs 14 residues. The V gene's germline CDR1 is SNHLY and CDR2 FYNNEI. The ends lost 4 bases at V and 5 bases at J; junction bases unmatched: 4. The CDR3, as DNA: TGTGCCAGCAGTGGACTAGCAAGGACCGGGGAGCTGTTTTTT. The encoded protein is CASSGLARTGELFF.

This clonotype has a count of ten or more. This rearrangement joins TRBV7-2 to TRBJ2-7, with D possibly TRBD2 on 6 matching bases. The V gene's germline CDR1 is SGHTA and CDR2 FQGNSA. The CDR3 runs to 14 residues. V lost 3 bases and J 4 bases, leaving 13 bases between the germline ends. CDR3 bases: TGTGCCAGCAGCTTCCCGGGGGACCTGTACGAGCAGTACTTC. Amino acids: CASSFPGDLYEQYF.

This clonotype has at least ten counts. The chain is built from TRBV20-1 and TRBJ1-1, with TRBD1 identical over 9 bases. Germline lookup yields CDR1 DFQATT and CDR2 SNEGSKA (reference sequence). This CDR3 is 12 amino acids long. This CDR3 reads CGSEDRGTEAFF. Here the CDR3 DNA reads TGCGGGTCCGAGGACAGGGGCACTGAAGCTTTCTTT.

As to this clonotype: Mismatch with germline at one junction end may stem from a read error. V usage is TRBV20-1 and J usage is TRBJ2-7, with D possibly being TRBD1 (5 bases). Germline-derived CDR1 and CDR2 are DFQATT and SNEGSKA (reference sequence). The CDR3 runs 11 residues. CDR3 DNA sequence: TGCAGTGCTAGGGTAGGGGTCGAGAAGTACTTC. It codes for CSARVGVEKYF.

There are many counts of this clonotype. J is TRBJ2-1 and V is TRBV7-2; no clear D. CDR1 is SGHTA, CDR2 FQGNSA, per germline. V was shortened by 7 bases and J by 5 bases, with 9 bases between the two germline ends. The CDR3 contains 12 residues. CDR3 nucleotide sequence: TGTGCCAGCACCACCCCGAACAATGAGCAGTTCTTC. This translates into CASTTPNNEQFF.